This T cell receptor beta chain came from a study of blood T cell repertoires in COVID-19. In the source study's methods: From reference gene primer amplification, estimates of nucleated cell counts were derived. The assay was immunoSEQ multiplex PCR, and TCRdb's table has in-frame clones only and misses some. V, J and clone size derive from that table, while D and trimming were established from the DNA sequence. The data show a few hundred thousand clones, roughly 90% seen once. The sequenced sample consisted of PBMCs or T cells enriched from blood (not recorded which). This TCR was recovered from a woman in her thirties or forties who had recovered from COVID-19.

This CDR3 is CASSVSSGWTEAFF. CDR3 DNA: TGTGCCAGCAGCGTATCCTCAGGGTGGACTGAAGCTTTCTTT. V is TRBV9 and J is TRBJ1-1, with a tentative D call TRBD1 (5 bases). Per germline, CDR1 SGDLS and CDR2 YYNGEE. CDR3 length: 14 amino acids. V dropped 1 base and J dropped 5 bases, with 12 bases sitting between them.